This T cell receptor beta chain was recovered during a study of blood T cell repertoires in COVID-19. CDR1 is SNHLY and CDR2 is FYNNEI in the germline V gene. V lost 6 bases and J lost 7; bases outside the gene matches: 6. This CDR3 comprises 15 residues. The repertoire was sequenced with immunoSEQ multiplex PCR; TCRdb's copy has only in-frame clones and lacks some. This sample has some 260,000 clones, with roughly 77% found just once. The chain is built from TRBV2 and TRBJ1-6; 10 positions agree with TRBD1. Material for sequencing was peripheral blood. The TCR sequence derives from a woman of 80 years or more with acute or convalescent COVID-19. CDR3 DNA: TGTGCCAGCAGGCGACAGGGGGCGAGGAATTCACCCCTCCACTTT. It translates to CASRRQGARNSPLHF.